A selection of T cell receptor beta chains follows, all from one sample in a study of control samples from healthy donors and cancer patients. Libraries were prepared by immunoSEQ multiplex PCR; TCRdb keeps only in-frame clonotypes and omits some of them. Of some 79,000 clones detected, more than 85% appear once; the ten largest clones hold 1.3%. The sample consisted of PBMCs. The receptors originated from a woman aged 40-49 years with lung cancer. Each CDR3 is given with its conserved first and last residue.

21,TRBV15,CATSRGDPLSNRRRGSYEQYF
16,TRBV20-1,CSASRDRRQGILEQFF
15,TRBV5-8,CASSLWSMRYTEAFF
17,TRBV7-3,CASSPRTLGTIRDTQYF
13,TRBV13,CASSRTRNTEAFF
14,TRBV4-1,CASSQWGWSEKLFF
15,TRBV19,CASSTAGAGSYGYTF
12,TRBV30,CAWSYFNGGYTF
17,TRBV29-1,CSVEGLPAGRMVPEQYF
14,TRBV5-4,CASSLGTTLGGYTF
15,TRBV19,CASSFLGTANEKLFF
12,TRBV5-8,CASSFGEYEQFF
16,TRBV7-9,CASSPAYLGALYEQYF
15,TRBV5-8,CASRRGRGSTDTQYF
14,TRBV3-1/TRBV3-2,CASSQSGGMETQYF
16,TRBV5-5,CASSSLAGGSTDTQYF
15,TRBV29-1,CSAVTARSRYNEQFF
11,TRBV12-3/TRBV12-4,CASSFLETQYF
15,TRBV10-3,CAKGGRDRSYNEQFF
15,TRBV5-4,CASLKAGGRFNEQFF
14,TRBV28,CASTLGTSGTTQYF
13,TRBV23-1,CASGGGCNYGYTF
16,TRBV6-6,CASSYSLGERDSPLHF
19,TRBV10-1,CASSAPGARGATNTGELFF
12,TRBV18,CASSPYQETQYF
15,TRBV18,CASFKRGSNNEKLFF
13,TRBV30,CAWSVTGLETQYF
14,TRBV3-1/TRBV3-2,CASSRASWETEAFF
15,TRBV19,CASSIAGGSTDTQYF
14,TRBV5-1,CASSPLGRTYGYTF
16,TRBV19,CASSTPFRLERTEAFF
11,TRBV29-1,CSVKFVNTIYF
15,TRBV3-1/TRBV3-2,CASSQEQGAGTEAFF
17,TRBV19,CASSPRTGSYSNQPQHF
14,TRBV7-9,CASSFSDPAGELFF
9,TRBV29-1,CSVGDEQFF
13,TRBV5-5,CASSLQTADTQYF
17,TRBV27,CASGKRVKDRLNTEAFF
15,TRBV9,CASHPDGSYNSPLHF
14,TRBV15,CATSRVPDGDEQFF
13,TRBV29-1,CSVVSRVGYGYTF
15,TRBV15,CATSRERGGVVEQFF
13,TRBV6-1,CASSEAGVQPQHF
14,TRBV9,CASSVRDRVYEQYF
13,TRBV6-4,CASSDRPNTEAFF
19,TRBV3-1/TRBV3-2,CASSQVLLRRGGRNNEQFF
16,TRBV11-2,CASSAFSAGNSPPLHF
15,TRBV10-3,CATKASGGDTYEQYF
12,TRBV6-2/TRBV6-3,CASSGQGTEAFF